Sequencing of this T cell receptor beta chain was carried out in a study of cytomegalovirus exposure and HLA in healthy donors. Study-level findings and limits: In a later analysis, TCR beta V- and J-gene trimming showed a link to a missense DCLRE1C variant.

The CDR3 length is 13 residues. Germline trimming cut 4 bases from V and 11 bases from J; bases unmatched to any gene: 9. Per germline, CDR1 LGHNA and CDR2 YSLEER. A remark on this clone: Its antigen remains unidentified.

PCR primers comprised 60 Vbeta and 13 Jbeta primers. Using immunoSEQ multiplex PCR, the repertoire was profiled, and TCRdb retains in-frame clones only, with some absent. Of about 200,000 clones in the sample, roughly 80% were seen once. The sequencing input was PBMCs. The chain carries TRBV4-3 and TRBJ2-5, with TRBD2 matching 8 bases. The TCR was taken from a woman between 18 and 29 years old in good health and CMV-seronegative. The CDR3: CASSPGGAGEQYF. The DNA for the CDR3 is TGCGCCAGCAGCCCGGGGGGGGCTGGGGAGCAGTACTTC.